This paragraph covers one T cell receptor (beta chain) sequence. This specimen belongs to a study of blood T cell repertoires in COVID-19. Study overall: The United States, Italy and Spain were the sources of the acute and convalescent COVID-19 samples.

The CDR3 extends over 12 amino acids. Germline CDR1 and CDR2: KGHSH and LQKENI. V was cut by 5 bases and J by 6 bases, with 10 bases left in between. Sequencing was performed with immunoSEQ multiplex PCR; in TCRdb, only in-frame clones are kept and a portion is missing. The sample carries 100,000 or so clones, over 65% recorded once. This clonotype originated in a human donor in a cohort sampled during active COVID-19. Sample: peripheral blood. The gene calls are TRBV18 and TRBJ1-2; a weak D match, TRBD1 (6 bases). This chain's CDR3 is CASSENRDGYTF. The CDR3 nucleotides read TGTGCCAGCTCAGAAAACAGGGATGGCTACACCTTC.